These T cell receptor beta chains were read from a single sample in a study of OX40 agonist ivuxolimab in advanced cancers. Profiling relied on immunoSEQ multiplex PCR, and the TCRdb table lists in-frame clones only, not all of them. The table lists some 100,000 clones, about 88% of them singletons. This sample comprised CD4+ or CD8+ T cells sorted from blood, obtained in a trial of the OX40 agonist ivuxolimab. The source is an adult with an advanced solid tumor such as melanoma, head and neck, liver or kidney cancer. Both conserved end residues are part of each CDR3. The D gene is left open where the match is weak. A row's size may be missing; if present it is once, few, many or a size class.

>TRBV7-9|TRBD1|-|TRBJ2-2
TGTGCCAGACAGGGGGCCGGCGGGGAGCTGTTTTTT
CARQGAGGELFF
>TRBV5-4|-|-|TRBJ1-1
TGTGCCAGCAGGAATGGGGCAGAAATCAATGAAGCTTTCTTT
CASRNGAEINEAFF
>TRBV7-6|TRBD2|-|TRBJ2-2
TGTGCCAGCAGCTCCGGACTAGCGGGAGGGGCCGGGGAGCTGTTTTTT
CASSSGLAGGAGELFF
>TRBV30|-|few|TRBJ1-1
TGTGCCTGGAGGACTACGGGGCACCTATTT
CAWRTTGHLF
>TRBV6-6|-|-|TRBJ1-1
TGTGCCAGCAGTAGACTGTCTGAAGCTTTCTTT
CASSRLSEAFF
>TRBV28|-|-|TRBJ2-1
TGTGCCAGCAGTCGTTTGAAAGAATATGAGCAGTTCTTC
CASSRLKEYEQFF
>TRBV9|-|-|TRBJ2-2
TGTGCCAGCAGGCGAACAGAGAACACCGGGGAGCTGTTTTTT
CASRRTENTGELFF
>TRBV4-2|TRBD1|-|TRBJ1-5
TGTGCCAGCAGCCAAGATCGGGACAGGGAATATCAGCCCCAGCATTTT
CASSQDRDREYQPQHF
>TRBV29-1|-|-|TRBJ1-4
TGCAGCGTTAGTGGAGAGACTAATGAAAAACTGTTTTTT
CSVSGETNEKLFF
>TRBV20-1|-|-|TRBJ1-1
TGCAGTGCTAGAAGTAGTTGGGAAGCTTTCTTT
CSARSSWEAFF
>TRBV7-9|-|-|TRBJ2-2
TGTGCCAGCAGGAACCAAGGGAGAAGGATCCCCGGGGAGCTGTTTTTT
CASRNQGRRIPGELFF
>TRBV28|-|-|TRBJ1-1
TGTGCCAGCACCACACCGGGGGGGGCCGGGAACACTGAAGCTTTCTTT
CASTTPGGAGNTEAFF
>TRBV11-3|-|-|TRBJ2-7
TGTGCCAGCAGCTTAGTAGGTGGGGAGCAGTACTTC
CASSLVGGEQYF
>TRBV6-1|-|-|TRBJ2-7
TGTGCCAGCGGGGCATACGCCACCTACGAGCAGTACTTC
CASGAYATYEQYF
>TRBV7-9|-|few|TRBJ2-1
TGTGCCAGCAGCTTCGCGGACCCGAATGAGCAGTTCTTC
CASSFADPNEQFF
>TRBV10-3|-|-|TRBJ1-1
TGTGCCATCAGGCCAACGGAGGACACTGAAGCTTTCTTT
CAIRPTEDTEAFF
>TRBV19|-|once|TRBJ1-4
TGTGCCAGTGCTTGGGCGGTCACTAATGAAAAACTGTTTTTT
CASAWAVTNEKLFF
>TRBV18|-|-|TRBJ2-1
TGTGCCAGCTCACCCGCGGGTGAGCAGTTCTTC
CASSPAGEQFF
>TRBV27|TRBD1|-|TRBJ2-7
TGTGCCAGCAGTCTTCGACAGGGCGTCCGCTACGAGCAGTACTTC
CASSLRQGVRYEQYF
>TRBV7-2|-|-|TRBJ1-1
TGTGCCAGCAGCTTAGATGGGCGGGGCACGAACACTGAAGCTTTCTTT
CASSLDGRGTNTEAFF
>TRBV7-9|-|few|TRBJ1-1
TGTGCCAGCAGAATTCCAGGGGAAGCTTTCTTT
CASRIPGEAFF
>TRBV2|-|-|TRBJ1-2
TGTGCCAGCAGTGAACACATCAACTATGGCTACACCTTC
CASSEHINYGYTF
>TRBV28|-|-|TRBJ1-5
TGTGCCAGCAGTCTGGGGAATCAGCCCCAGCATTTT
CASSLGNQPQHF
>TRBV18|-|-|TRBJ2-7
TGTGCCAGCTCACCACCTTCTTGGGGATGGCAGTACTTC
CASSPPSWGWQYF
>TRBV7-7|-|-|TRBJ2-4
TGTGCCAGCAGCTTAGATATAGGGGGGGTGATGTACTTC
CASSLDIGGVMYF
>TRBV5-8|-|-|TRBJ2-5
TGTGCCAGCAGTTCAGCCGGGGCCAACCAAGAGACCCAGTACTTC
CASSSAGANQETQYF
>TRBV28|TRBD1|-|TRBJ1-2
TGTGCCAGCAGCCCTCTAGGACAGGAAGATTACTATGGCTACACCTTC
CASSPLGQEDYYGYTF
>TRBV28|-|-|TRBJ2-7
TGTGCCAGCAGTCAGCTCAGCGGCTCCTACGAGCAGTACTTC
CASSQLSGSYEQYF
>TRBV7-9|-|-|TRBJ1-2
TGTGCCAGCATCCCCGACAGCAACGGTTATGGCTACACCTTC
CASIPDSNGYGYTF
>TRBV6-5|-|-|TRBJ2-3
TGTGCCAGCAGCCCGAGCCGGGAGAGCACAGATACGCAGTATTTT
CASSPSRESTDTQYF
>TRBV28|-|-|TRBJ2-7
TGTGCCAGCCACGCGACTCCGGGCTACGAGCAGTACTTC
CASHATPGYEQYF
>TRBV9|TRBD1|-|TRBJ2-1
TGTGCCAGCAGCGCTTCCGGGACAGGGTACAGAGGGTCCTACAATGAGCAGTTCTTC
CASSASGTGYRGSYNEQFF
>TRBV7-2|TRBD2|-|TRBJ2-1
TGTGCCAGCAGCTCTCAGGGACTAGCGGGAGGCCACAATGAGCAGTTCTTC
CASSSQGLAGGHNEQFF
>TRBV6-6|-|-|TRBJ2-1
TGTGCCAGCACCCTCTCCCAGAGCTACAATGAGCAGTTCTTC
CASTLSQSYNEQFF
>TRBV5-1|-|-|TRBJ1-4
TGCGCCAGCAGCCCAAGAGGTGGGGGATCCAATGAAAAACTGTTTTTT
CASSPRGGGSNEKLFF
>TRBV28|TRBD2|few|TRBJ2-7
TGTGCCAGCAGGGGTAGCGGGAGTGGAGAGCAGTACTTC
CASRGSGSGEQYF
>TRBV7-3|-|-|TRBJ2-2
TGTGCCAGCAGCTTAAGTAACACCGGGGAGCTGTTTTTT
CASSLSNTGELFF
>TRBV5-6|-|-|TRBJ2-1
TGTGCCAGCAGCTTGTCGGGGAGCTCCTACAATGAGCAGTTCTTC
CASSLSGSSYNEQFF
>TRBV5-4|-|once|TRBJ1-1
TGTGCCAGCAGCTTGGTTACACCCCTAAGCACTGAAGCTTTCTTT
CASSLVTPLSTEAFF
>TRBV21-1|-|-|TRBJ1-1
TGTGCCAGCCGGGGGAGGGGAGACAGGTCGGAGAACACTGAAGCTTTCTTT
CASRGRGDRSENTEAFF
>TRBV5-1|-|-|TRBJ1-6
TGCGCCAGCAGCACTAATTCGGGATCACCCCTCCACTTT
CASSTNSGSPLHF
>TRBV7-2|-|-|TRBJ2-4
TGTGCCAGCAGCCCTAGAGAGGGACAACTAGACATTCAGTACTTC
CASSPREGQLDIQYF
>TRBV7-2|-|-|TRBJ2-1
TGTGCCAGCAGCTTAGCGCAGTTCAGGAATGAGCAGTTCTTC
CASSLAQFRNEQFF
>TRBV6-1|-|-|TRBJ2-7
TGTGCCAGCAGTGAAGACGCAGGGCAAACCTACGAGCAGTACTTC
CASSEDAGQTYEQYF
>TRBV4-1|-|-|TRBJ1-2
TGCGCCAGCAGCCAAGGTTTCGGGGTCGACTATGGCTACACCTTC
CASSQGFGVDYGYTF
>TRBV18|-|medium-sized|TRBJ1-6
TGTGCCAGCTCACCAACCGCGAGTGGTTCACCCCTCCACTTT
CASSPTASGSPLHF
>TRBV19|-|-|TRBJ2-6
TGTGCCAGTAGTAGCCAACCTGGGGCCAACGTCCTGACTTTC
CASSSQPGANVLTF
>TRBV29-1|-|-|TRBJ2-2
TGCAGCGTCCTTTCTAGTGTGAACACCGGGGAGCTGTTTTTT
CSVLSSVNTGELFF
>TRBV7-8|-|-|TRBJ2-1
TGTGCCAGCAGCGCCCGCCTTTCGGCCGGAGGTGGCCATGAGCAGTTCTTC
CASSARLSAGGGHEQFF
>TRBV6-1|-|-|TRBJ1-2
TGTGCCAGCAGTGAATCGCACCCCCAGGGCTTTTATGGCTACACCTTC
CASSESHPQGFYGYTF
>TRBV6-1|TRBD1|-|TRBJ1-3
TGTGCCAGCAGTGCCCGCGGACAGGGAATCAGCTCTGGAAACACCATATATTTT
CASSARGQGISSGNTIYF
>TRBV10-3|-|once|TRBJ1-5
TGTGCCACCCGAAATGAAAATCAGCCCCAGCATTTT
CATRNENQPQHF